This paragraph covers one T cell receptor (beta chain) sequence. The antigen remains unidentified. This entry is derived from a study of lymphopenia after photon versus proton radiotherapy. Findings and caveats of the study: Better survival with proton therapy was suggested as possible, not demonstrated. Post-nadir TCR diversity decline inversely tracked overall survival among those who died.

Sequencing used immunoSEQ multiplex PCR; TCRdb keeps in-frame clones, though not all of them. This sample has more than 20,000 clones, with roughly 85% found just once. This specimen was peripheral blood, taken from a patient treated with photon-based radiotherapy. This receptor was identified in a man aged 60 to 75 with pancreatic cancer.

The DNA of the CDR3 is TGTGCCAGCAGCGTAGCTCGGCGGGGCACACGAGCGAATGAGCAGTTCTTC. It is translated as CASSVARRGTRANEQFF. The chain is built from TRBV9 and TRBJ2-1; weak D call: TRBD2 (6 bases). CDR1 is SGDLS, CDR2 YYNGEE, per germline. V dropped 0 bases and J dropped 7 bases, with 20 bases sitting between them. The CDR3 is made up of 17 amino acids.